These T cell receptor beta chains were read from a single sample in a study of technical replicates of blood from four donors. Sequenced by immunoSEQ multiplex PCR; TCRdb stores in-frame clones only, minus some. Of around 84,000 clones in the sample, 95% to 98% are singletons; the top ten hold approximately 0.14%. The sequenced sample consisted of T cells isolated from PBMCs. These receptors came from a human donor in good health. Both conserved end residues are part of each CDR3. The order of the fields is CDR3 DNA, CDR3 protein, V gene, D gene, clone size, J gene. The D gene is left open where the match is weak. Some rows mark clone size as missing; the rest say once, few, many or name a class of expanded clone.

cdr3_nt: TGTGCCAGCAGGGAGGGGACCGACAACTACGAGCAGTACTTC
cdr3_aa: CASREGTDNYEQYF
v_call: TRBV6-5
d_call: .
clone_size: .
j_call: TRBJ2-7

cdr3_nt: TGTGCCAGCACTCCGGGACAAAGTTACGAGCAGTACTTC
cdr3_aa: CASTPGQSYEQYF
v_call: TRBV28
d_call: .
clone_size: .
j_call: TRBJ2-7

cdr3_nt: TGTGCCAGCAGCGTCGACAGGGTCGCCTACGAGCAGTACTTC
cdr3_aa: CASSVDRVAYEQYF
v_call: TRBV7-8
d_call: TRBD1
clone_size: .
j_call: TRBJ2-7

cdr3_nt: TGTGCCAGCAGCTTAGGGAACGGAGGGACCTACAATGAGCAGTTCTTC
cdr3_aa: CASSLGNGGTYNEQFF
v_call: TRBV7-6
d_call: .
clone_size: .
j_call: TRBJ2-1

cdr3_nt: TGTGCCAGCAGCCGCGGGGGACTAGCGCCCTACGAGCAGTACTTC
cdr3_aa: CASSRGGLAPYEQYF
v_call: TRBV4-2
d_call: TRBD2
clone_size: .
j_call: TRBJ2-7

cdr3_nt: TGTGCCAGCAGCTTAGATCTGGGGCTCCAGCGCTTC
cdr3_aa: CASSLDLGLQRF
v_call: TRBV11-3
d_call: .
clone_size: .
j_call: TRBJ2-7

cdr3_nt: TGCAGCGTTGAGAAGACAGGGAAAAATTCACCCCTCCACTTT
cdr3_aa: CSVEKTGKNSPLHF
v_call: TRBV29-1
d_call: TRBD1
clone_size: .
j_call: TRBJ1-6

cdr3_nt: TGTGCCAGCAGTGAAGACAGGGGGAATGAAAAACTGTTTTTT
cdr3_aa: CASSEDRGNEKLFF
v_call: TRBV6-1
d_call: TRBD1
clone_size: .
j_call: TRBJ1-4

cdr3_nt: TGTGCCAGCAGACTAGCGGGGGGGCCATTGCACAATGAGCAGTTCTTC
cdr3_aa: CASRLAGGPLHNEQFF
v_call: TRBV5-6
d_call: TRBD2
clone_size: .
j_call: TRBJ2-1

cdr3_nt: TGCGCCAGCAGCCCTGACAGGGGGTCCTACGAGCAGTACTTC
cdr3_aa: CASSPDRGSYEQYF
v_call: TRBV4-1
d_call: TRBD1
clone_size: .
j_call: TRBJ2-7

cdr3_nt: TGTGCCAGCAGCTTGGCTATCCAGACTAGGGGGGGTTACACCTTC
cdr3_aa: CASSLAIQTRGGYTF
v_call: TRBV5-4
d_call: .
clone_size: once
j_call: TRBJ1-2

cdr3_nt: TGCGCCAGCAGCCAGTTACACGGGGAGCTGTTTTTT
cdr3_aa: CASSQLHGELFF
v_call: TRBV4-1
d_call: .
clone_size: once
j_call: TRBJ2-2

cdr3_nt: TGTGCCAGCTCTCAGTCGAGGGCAACTGAAGCTTTCTTT
cdr3_aa: CASSQSRATEAFF
v_call: TRBV18
d_call: .
clone_size: .
j_call: TRBJ1-1

cdr3_nt: TGTGCCAGCCAAGACGGGAATTCCTACAATGAGCAGTTCTTC
cdr3_aa: CASQDGNSYNEQFF
v_call: TRBV27
d_call: .
clone_size: once
j_call: TRBJ2-1

cdr3_nt: TGCGCCAGCAGCTTGGTAAGAGGCGACTTGAACACTGAAGCTTTCTTT
cdr3_aa: CASSLVRGDLNTEAFF
v_call: TRBV5-1
d_call: .
clone_size: once
j_call: TRBJ1-1

cdr3_nt: TGTGCCAGCAGTCCCCCCCTTTTAGCGGTTATCCAAGAGACCCAGTACTTC
cdr3_aa: CASSPPLLAVIQETQYF
v_call: TRBV28
d_call: .
clone_size: .
j_call: TRBJ2-5

cdr3_nt: TGTGCCAGCGGACAGGGTTTTTCAGATACGCAGTATTTT
cdr3_aa: CASGQGFSDTQYF
v_call: TRBV6-1
d_call: TRBD1
clone_size: .
j_call: TRBJ2-3